Shown below are 29 T cell receptor beta chains from a single sample sequenced in a study of shared clonotypes between healthy human individuals. Produced via immunoSEQ multiplex PCR; TCRdb's table is partial and in-frame only. The sample has over 850,000 clones; approximately 80% are singletons. The sample taken for sequencing was memory CD4+ T cells from PBMCs. Subset given: CD45RA-negative fraction. Receptor source: a man aged 18 to 30 in good health. Some clones in this sample may be carry-over from other donors' samples.

V gene TRBV7-2 combines with J gene TRBJ2-5, with D perhaps TRBD1 (6 bases). Germline-derived CDR1 and CDR2 are SGHTA and FQGNSA. V shed 5 bases and J shed 2 bases, with 9 bases lying between them. The CDR3 spans 13 residues. The CDR3 nucleotides read TGTGCCAGCAGCCAACAGGGTCAAGAGACCCAGTACTTC. This encodes CASSQQGQETQYF.

In its sample, this clone was seen once. V and J are TRBV25-1 and TRBJ2-5; D remains ambiguous. Trimming took 4 bases from V and 7 from J, leaving 10 bases between them. Germline values: CDR1 MGHDK, CDR2 SYGVNS. This CDR3 is 12 amino acids long. The CDR3 region is CASSATIGTQYF. Written as DNA, the CDR3 is TGTGCCAGCAGTGCCACCATAGGGACCCAGTACTTC.

The DNA of the CDR3 is TGTGCCAGCAGCAAAACAGGGGGCTACGAGCAGTACTTC. It is translated as CASSKTGGYEQYF. The chain has TRBV7-8 and TRBJ2-7; 8 nucleotides line up with TRBD1. The CDR3 spans 13 residues. Looked up from germline, CDR1 is SGHVS and CDR2 is FQNEAQ. After removal of 5 bases from V and 3 bases from J, the junction contained 3 bases not matched to a gene.

CDR3 nucleotide sequence: TGCGCCAGCAGCTTCGAGGGGGACAGGGTCAATGAGCAGTTCTTC. Residues: CASSFEGDRVNEQFF. V is TRBV5-1 and J is TRBJ2-1; 9 nucleotides match TRBD1. The CDR3 runs 15 residues. Germline V gives CDR1 SGHRS, CDR2 YFSETQ. The V gene end was trimmed by 2 bases and the J gene end by 6 bases; junction bases not matched to a gene: 6.

This sequence joins TRBV6-1 and TRBJ2-7, with 10 bases identical to TRBD2. J lost 2 bases, V lost 11 bases, and 9 bases had no gene match. The CDR3 has 14 residues. Germline V gene sequence: CDR1 MNHNS, CDR2 SASEGT. The CDR3 DNA reads TGTGCCGGGTCCCAAGCGGGAGGGGCCTACGAGCAGTACTTC. Protein product: CAGSQAGGAYEQYF.

The V gene is TRBV5-4, the J gene TRBJ1-2; 7 bases are shared with TRBD1. The germline gives CDR1 SGHNT, CDR2 YYREEE (reference sequence). The V and J ends lost 0 bases and 8 bases, in that order; junction bases with no gene match: 7. The CDR3 contains 14 residues. As DNA, the CDR3 is TGTGCCAGCAGCTTGGTCGGGACAGTCTGGGGCTACACCTTC. Translated: CASSLVGTVWGYTF.

This chain links TRBV7-9 with TRBJ2-3; unclear D gene. The CDR3 contains 12 residues. Germline V gene lookup returns CDR1 SEHNR and CDR2 FQNEAQ (reference sequence). Between the trimmed V and J ends, which lost 7 bases and 6 bases, there was a span of 11 bases. The CDR3 is CASTLTDDTQYF. CDR3 coding DNA: TGTGCCAGCACCCTTACAGACGATACGCAGTATTTT.

The chain is built from TRBV11-2 and TRBJ1-6; no reliable D call. The CDR3 spans 16 residues. Trimming cost V 1 base and J 10 bases, with 17 bases left between them. Looked up from germline, CDR1 is SGHAT and CDR2 is FQNNGV. The CDR3 reads CASSLAFAGSQSPLHF. CDR3 coding DNA: TGTGCCAGCAGCTTAGCGTTCGCGGGATCTCAATCACCCCTCCACTTT.

The chain has TRBV10-3 and TRBJ2-6, with 9 nucleotides matching TRBD1. The ends lost 0 bases at V and 0 bases at J; junction bases unmatched: 6. Looked up from germline, CDR1 is ENHRY and CDR2 is SYGVKD. This CDR3 is 19 amino acids long. The DNA of the CDR3 is TGTGCCATCAGTGAGTCGCCGGGACAGGGATCCTCTGGGGCCAACGTCCTGACTTTC. Amino acid sequence: CAISESPGQGSSGANVLTF.

The chain employs TRBV7-7 and TRBJ2-5; 12 bases fit TRBD2. The CDR3 runs to 15 residues. CDR1 and CDR2 (germline): SSHAT, FNYEAQ (reference sequence). V lost 1 base to trimming and J lost 4 bases; unmatched junction nucleotides: 1. This CDR3 reads CASSLEGLAGETQYF. The CDR3 nucleotides read TGTGCCAGCAGCTTAGAGGGACTAGCGGGAGAGACCCAGTACTTC. Full variable domain (remainder filled in from reference TRBV7-7 and TRBJ2-5): GAGVSQSPRYKVTKRGQDVTLRCDPISSHATLYWYQQALGQGPEFLTYFNYEAQPDKSGLPSDRFSAERPEGSISTLTIQRTEQRDSAMYRCASSLEGLAGETQYFGPGTRLLVL.

This CDR3 is CASILGTVQEPQHF. The CDR3 DNA reads TGCGCCAGCATCCTCGGGACAGTTCAGGAGCCCCAGCATTTT. J is TRBJ1-5 and V is TRBV23-1, with 7 positions matching TRBD1. TRBV23-1 is flagged as an ORF with uncertain function. The CDR3 is made up of 14 amino acids. After removal of 7 bases from V and 8 bases from J, the junction contained 11 bases not matched to a gene.

The chain joins TRBV30 to TRBJ2-2; D ambiguous. Trimming removed 0 bases at V and 6 bases at J, with 14 bases between. The CDR3 extends over 15 amino acids. The germline V gene has CDR1 GTSNPN and CDR2 SVGIG (reference sequence). This chain's CDR3 is CAWSVPKMFPGELFF. The CDR3 bases are TGTGCCTGGAGTGTCCCCAAAATGTTTCCCGGGGAGCTGTTTTTT.

This clone was counted many times. This chain links TRBV2 with TRBJ1-5, with D possibly TRBD1 on 5 matching bases. Germline V gene lookup returns CDR1 SNHLY and CDR2 FYNNEI. The CDR3 is 13 residues long. V gave up 3 bases and J gave up 4 bases, with 7 bases separating them. The CDR3 is CASSDGGNQPQHF. The CDR3 nucleotides are TGTGCCAGCAGTGACGGGGGTAATCAGCCCCAGCATTTT.

On this clone itself: Other DNA sequences in the sample encode the same CDR3. V and J are TRBV5-1 and TRBJ2-7; D gene uncertain. Looked up from germline, CDR1 is SGHRS and CDR2 is YFSETQ. With 0 bases removed from V and 2 bases from J, the gap between germline ends came to 9 bases. The length of the CDR3 is 14 residues. CDR3 sequence (DNA): TGCGCCAGCAGCTTGGTTTCTCCCCCCTACGAGCAGTACTTC. It is translated as CASSLVSPPYEQYF. The full variable domain, with the rest looked up from reference TRBV5-1 and TRBJ2-7, is KAGVTQTPRYLIKTRGQQVTLSCSPISGHRSVSWYQQTPGQGLQFLFEYFSETQRNKGNFPGRFSGRQFSNSRSEMNVSTLELGDSALYLCASSLVSPPYEQYFGPGTRLTVT.

The rearrangement joins TRBV6-6 to TRBJ2-7; D is possibly TRBD1 or TRBD2 (5 bases each). This CDR3 has 15 amino acids. V shed 2 bases and J shed 0 bases, with 11 bases lying between them. Germline V lookup: CDR1 MNHNY, CDR2 SVGAGI (reference sequence). In DNA form, the CDR3 reads TGTGCCAGCAGTTACGGGGGAAGTACCTCCTACGAGCAGTACTTC. Translating it yields CASSYGGSTSYEQYF.

This chain joins TRBV19 and TRBJ2-3, with 8 nucleotides matching TRBD1. Germline CDR1 reads LNHDA; CDR2 reads SQIVND (reference sequence). After removal of 2 bases from V and 3 bases from J, the junction contained 10 bases not matched to a gene. This CDR3 is 17 amino acids long. Written as DNA, the CDR3 is TGTGCCAGTAGTATATGGACAGGGACCAGTGGGACAGATACGCAGTATTTT. It is translated as CASSIWTGTSGTDTQYF.

The V and J genes are TRBV9 and TRBJ1-5, with D uncertain. V lost 7 bases, J lost 1 base, and 15 bases lay in between. The CDR3 length is 15 residues. Germline CDR1 is SGDLS and CDR2 is YYNGEE. The CDR3 sequence: CASGGSTESNQPQHF. DNA for the CDR3: TGTGCCAGCGGTGGAAGCACGGAGAGCAATCAGCCCCAGCATTTT.

The V and J genes are TRBV9 and TRBJ1-3; 7 nucleotides align to TRBD1. Germline CDR1 SGDLS, CDR2 YYNGEE. Trimming took 3 bases from V and 1 from J; bases not matched to a gene: 7. CDR3 size: 16 residues. CDR3 residues: CASSERDRVSGNTIYF. The CDR3 nucleotides are TGTGCCAGCAGCGAGAGAGACAGGGTATCTGGAAACACCATATATTTT.

With respect to this clone: The sample carries other DNA sequences with the same CDR3. The rearrangement uses TRBV5-4 and TRBJ2-5, with TRBD1 as a possible D gene (7 bases). The V and J ends lost 1 base and 4 bases respectively, with 8 bases between them. The CDR3 is made up of 13 amino acids. Looked up from germline, CDR1 is SGHNT and CDR2 is YYREEE (reference sequence). CDR3: CASSLQGGETQYF. DNA for the CDR3: TGTGCCAGCAGCTTGCAGGGGGGAGAGACCCAGTACTTC.

The gene calls are TRBV7-3 and TRBJ1-1; D possibly corresponds to TRBD1 (5 bases). The CDR3 contains 14 residues. The ends were cut back, 2 bases at V and 6 bases at J, with 13 bases in the middle. Per the germline V gene, CDR1 is SGHTA and CDR2 is FQGTGA. CDR3 protein: CASSLGGFRAEAFF. CDR3 bases: TGTGCCAGCAGCTTAGGGGGATTTAGGGCTGAAGCTTTCTTT.

The CDR3 sequence: CASSFRLAGLSNEQFF. In DNA, the CDR3 is TGTGCCAGCAGTTTCCGACTAGCGGGACTGAGTAATGAGCAGTTCTTC. The chain is built from TRBV27 and TRBJ2-1; 11 nucleotides line up with TRBD2. Germline lookup yields CDR1 MNHEY and CDR2 SMNVEV (reference sequence). V lost 3 bases and J lost 7; bases outside the gene matches: 8. The CDR3 sequence is 16 residues long.

In this sample, this clone turned up a few times. The V gene is TRBV28, the J gene TRBJ1-2; the D is unclear. This CDR3 spans 15 amino acids. Trimming stripped 6 bases from V and 0 bases from J, with 14 bases between. Germline V gene data show CDR1 as MDHEN and CDR2 as SYDVKM. CDR3 DNA sequence: TGTGCCAGCAGAGTAGGGCCGGGAGCTAACTATGGCTACACCTTC. Translating it yields CASRVGPGANYGYTF.

The chain has TRBV5-1 and TRBJ1-4; 7 bases line up with TRBD1. The CDR3 length is 18 residues. Germline CDR1 is SGHRS and CDR2 is YFSETQ. Trimming took 2 bases from V and 5 from J; bases not matched to a gene: 15. The CDR3 DNA reads as TGCGCCAGCAGCTTCTCTTATACGGGGAGGGGGCAAAATGAAAAACTGTTTTTT. It translates to CASSFSYTGRGQNEKLFF.

Of note for this clone: The identical CDR3 is also encoded by other nucleotide sequences in the sample. The V call is TRBV5-1, the J call TRBJ2-3, with D hard to call. Germline V gives CDR1 SGHRS, CDR2 YFSETQ. The V gene lost 0 bases and the J gene lost 0 bases, with 5 bases spanning the gap. The CDR3 is 14 amino acids. CDR3 DNA: TGCGCCAGCAGCTTGGCCCCTAGCACAGATACGCAGTATTTT. As protein: CASSLAPSTDTQYF.

The V gene is TRBV28, the J gene TRBJ1-4, with a weak D call TRBD1 (5 bases). This CDR3 is built from 14 residues. V was cut by 6 bases and J by 3 bases, with 11 bases left in between. Germline V gene data show CDR1 as MDHEN and CDR2 as SYDVKM. The CDR3 bases are TGTGCCAGCAGAGTCGCCAGGGCTAATGAAAAACTGTTTTTT. This gives the protein CASRVARANEKLFF.

The rearrangement joins TRBV7-3 to TRBJ2-3, with D perhaps matching TRBD1 or TRBD2 (5 bases each). This CDR3 has 16 amino acids. V was clipped by 2 bases and J by 0 bases, with 12 bases between them. Germline V gene lookup returns CDR1 SGHTA and CDR2 FQGTGA. In DNA, the CDR3 is TGTGCCAGCAGCTTAGGTGGGACGACCAGCACAGATACGCAGTATTTT. It codes for CASSLGGTTSTDTQYF. The whole variable domain, remainder taken from reference TRBV7-3 and TRBJ2-3, is GAGVSQTPSNKVTEKGKYVELRCDPISGHTALYWYRQSLGQGPEFLIYFQGTGAADDSGLPNDRFFAVRPEGSVSTLKIQRTERGDSAVYLCASSLGGTTSTDTQYFGPGTRLTVL.

V is TRBV18 and J is TRBJ2-5; the match to TRBD1 covers 7 bases. The CDR3 is made up of 15 amino acids. Germline V CDR1 and CDR2: KGHSH, LQKENI. V was pared by 0 bases and J by 2 bases, with 3 bases of the junction left unmatched. As DNA, the CDR3 is TGTGCCAGCTCACCACCGGACAGGCCGCAAGAGACCCAGTACTTC. Translating it yields CASSPPDRPQETQYF.

This clone appeared a few times. V gene TRBV10-3 combines with J gene TRBJ1-1; TRBD1 might be the D (5 bases). This CDR3 is built from 13 residues. Germline V gene sequence: CDR1 ENHRY, CDR2 SYGVKD. Trimming took off 2 bases at V and 7 bases at J, with 11 bases between the two ends. The CDR3 region has the DNA TGTGCCATCAGTGAGGGGGCGGAGGATGAAGCTTTCTTT. It specifies CAISEGAEDEAFF.

The V and J genes are TRBV30 and TRBJ1-5; 8 bases line up with TRBD1. From germline, CDR1 is GTSNPN and CDR2 SVGIG (reference sequence). The CDR3 extends over 14 amino acids. The V and J ends lost 2 bases and 7 bases, in that order; junction bases with no gene match: 7. CDR3: CAWSSDRGAQPQHF. The CDR3 nucleotides read TGTGCCTGGAGTTCCGACAGGGGAGCCCAGCCCCAGCATTTT.